The T cell receptor (beta chain) under discussion was sequenced for a study of cytomegalovirus exposure and HLA in healthy donors. In regard to this clone: No antigen is known for it.

V shed 2 bases and J 0 bases; nucleotides not matched to a gene: 13. The CDR3 is 18 amino acids. CDR1 and CDR2 (germline): LNHDA, SQIVND (reference sequence). Amplification used 60 Vbeta primers and 13 Jbeta primers. The protocol was immunoSEQ multiplex PCR, while the TCRdb copy is restricted to in-frame clones and leaves out a portion. The sample contains approximately 170,000 clones, less than 90% of which appear only once. Overall study results and limits: Prior analysis indicated that the majority of TCR beta V segments exhibited productivity approximately 90% or approximately 30% of the time.

The sample comprised PBMCs. The origin of this receptor is a man over 45 in good health and CMV-seropositive. The chain carries TRBV19 and TRBJ2-7, with TRBD1 matching over 7 bases. The CDR3 coding sequence is TGTGCCAGTAGTATATCTGTAGGGACAGAAGGATTCTCCTACGAGCAGTACTTC. This translates into CASSISVGTEGFSYEQYF.